This T cell receptor beta chain appears in the sequencing data of a study of blood T cell repertoires in COVID-19. Clones were sequenced by immunoSEQ multiplex PCR, and TCRdb holds only the in-frame ones, with some missing. The table records 140,000 or so clones, over 70% of them present only once. The specimen was peripheral blood. The sequence came from a woman between 50 and 59 years old with acute or convalescent COVID-19.

As DNA, the CDR3 is TGTGCCAGCTCTTGGCGCCTAGCGGGACTCTACGAGCAGTACTTC. Translation: CASSWRLAGLYEQYF. This chain links TRBV27 with TRBJ2-7; 9 bases are a match to TRBD2. After removal of 8 bases from V and 3 bases from J, the junction contained 11 bases not matched to a gene. This CDR3 spans 15 amino acids. Germline V lookup: CDR1 MNHEY, CDR2 SMNVEV (reference sequence).